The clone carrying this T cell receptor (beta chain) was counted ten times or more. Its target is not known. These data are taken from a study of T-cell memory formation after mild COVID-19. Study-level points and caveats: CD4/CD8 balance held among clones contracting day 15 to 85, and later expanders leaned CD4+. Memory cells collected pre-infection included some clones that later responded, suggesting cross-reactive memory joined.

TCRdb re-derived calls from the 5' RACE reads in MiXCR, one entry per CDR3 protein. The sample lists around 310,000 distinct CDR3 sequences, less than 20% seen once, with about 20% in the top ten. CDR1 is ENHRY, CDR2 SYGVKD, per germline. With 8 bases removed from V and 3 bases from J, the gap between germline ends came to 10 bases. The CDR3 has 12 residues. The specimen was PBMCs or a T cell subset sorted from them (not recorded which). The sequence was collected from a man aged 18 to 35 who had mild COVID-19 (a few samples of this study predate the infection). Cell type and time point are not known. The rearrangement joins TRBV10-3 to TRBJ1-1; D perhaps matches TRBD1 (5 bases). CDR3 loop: CAIGRADTEAFF. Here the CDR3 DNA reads TGTGCCATCGGCAGGGCGGACACTGAAGCTTTCTTT.